This T cell receptor (beta chain) was found in a study of beta chain features in type 1 diabetes. The investigators reverse transcribed all of the isolated RNA, so they sequenced expressed TCRB transcripts. Profiled with immunoSEQ multiplex PCR; TCRdb holds only in-frame clones, not every one. This sample carries approximately 250,000 clones, less than 15% of them seen once, and the ten largest clones take more than 0.02%. This clone was seen only a few times. Its specificity is not known. Broader study findings: Shorter TCRB CDR3s, moderately but significantly so, marked every one of the four CD4+ subsets in Type 1 diabetes patients. Across patients, naive, central memory and Treg TCRB repertoires exhibited apparently greater similarity than was observed across healthy donors.

In all sorted populations, purity surpassed 98%. This receptor was taken from a woman in her forties in good health. The specimen sequenced was naive CD4+ T cells from blood.

CDR3 amino acids: CASTSKLRSDRAQETQYF. CDR3 nucleotide sequence: TGTGCCAGTACTTCCAAGCTTAGGTCCGACAGGGCTCAAGAGACCCAGTACTTC. This chain uses TRBV19 with TRBJ2-5, with TRBD1 identical over 7 bases. The germline V gene has CDR1 LNHDA and CDR2 SQIVND (reference sequence). This CDR3 region has 18 residues. J lost 2 bases, V lost 7 bases, and 19 bases had no gene match.